This T cell receptor (beta chain) was captured in a study of Graves' ophthalmopathy and Graves' hyperthyroidism. TCR beta CDR3 amplification used RNA transcripts. Second-round multiplex PCR came after first-round RT-PCR with HTBI primers. TCRdb reprocessed the multiplex PCR reads with MiXCR, giving one entry per CDR3 protein. The sample gives about 740,000 distinct CDR3 sequences, around 40% of which show up once; less than 55% is in the top ten. With 5 bases removed from V and 0 bases from J, the gap between germline ends came to 20 bases. Germline lookup yields CDR1 WSHSY and CDR2 SAAADI. The CDR3 has 19 amino acids. In this cohort, patients with other autoimmune diseases, uncontrolled infections, pregnancy or lactation were excluded. Clinical symptoms and serum thyroxine were used for diagnosis; TRAb, thyroid ultrasound and orbital computed tomography were also relied on.

The chain carries TRBV10-2 and TRBJ1-6, with a weak D call TRBD1 (5 bases). The sequenced sample consisted of peripheral blood. The clonotype was recovered from an adult man with Graves' ophthalmopathy. CDR3 region: CASSYSVGGRSSYNSPLHF. As DNA, the CDR3 is TGCGCCAGCAGTTACTCCGTCGGGGGTCGAAGCTCCTATAATTCACCCCTCCACTTT.